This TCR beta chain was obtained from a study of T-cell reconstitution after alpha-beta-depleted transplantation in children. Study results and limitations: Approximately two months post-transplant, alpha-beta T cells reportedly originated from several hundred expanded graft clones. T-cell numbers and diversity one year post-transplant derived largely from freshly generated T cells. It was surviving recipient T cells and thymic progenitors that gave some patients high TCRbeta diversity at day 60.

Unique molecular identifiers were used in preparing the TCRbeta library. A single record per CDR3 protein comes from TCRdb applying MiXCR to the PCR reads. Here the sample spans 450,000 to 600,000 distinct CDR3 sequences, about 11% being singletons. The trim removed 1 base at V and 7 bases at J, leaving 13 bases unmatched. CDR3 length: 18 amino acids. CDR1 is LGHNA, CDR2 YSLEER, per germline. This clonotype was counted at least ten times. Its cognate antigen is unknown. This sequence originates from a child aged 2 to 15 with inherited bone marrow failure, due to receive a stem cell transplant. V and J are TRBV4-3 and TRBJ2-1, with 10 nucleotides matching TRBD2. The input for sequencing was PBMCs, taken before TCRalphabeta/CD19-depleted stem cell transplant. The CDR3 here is CASSQVPYLAGEGNEQFF. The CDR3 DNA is TGCGCCAGCAGCCAAGTCCCCTACCTAGCGGGAGAGGGGAATGAGCAGTTCTTC.